The clone carrying this T cell receptor beta chain was seen just once. These data are taken from a study of technical replicates of blood from a handful of donors. Clones were read by immunoSEQ multiplex PCR, and TCRdb kept only the in-frame ones, dropping some. In the table there are roughly 71,000 clones, roughly 94% of which are singletons. This CDR3 comprises 13 residues. Looked up from germline, CDR1 is SGHDT and CDR2 is YYEEEE. The V end was cut by 7 bases, the J end by 3 bases, with 13 bases between. The receptor was derived from a human donor in good health. Sequences were obtained from T cells isolated from PBMCs. The rearrangement uses TRBV5-6 and TRBJ1-2; D is ambiguous. The CDR3 nucleotides read TGTGCCAGCTTGGACGGGGTGGACTATGGCTACACCTTC. This codes for CASLDGVDYGYTF.